This is a list of T cell receptor beta chains from one sample in a study of blood T cell repertoires in COVID-19. Sequencing used immunoSEQ multiplex PCR; TCRdb keeps in-frame clones, though not all of them. Found here are 300,000 to 400,000 clones, around 88% of them singletons; the top ten hold 1.5% to 2%. The source material was peripheral blood. These receptors were obtained from a woman aged 25 to 39 with COVID-19, enrolled during active disease. CDR3s include the opening cysteine and the closing phenylalanine or tryptophan. A D gene is named only where the DNA matches it firmly. Clone size is stated in some rows and not others, as once, few, many or a class when expanded.

v_gene	j_gene	abundance	d_gene	CDR3aa	CDR3nt
TRBV5-1	TRBJ1-1	NA	TRBD1	CASSWTGLNTEAFF	TGCGCCAGCAGCTGGACAGGACTGAACACTGAAGCTTTCTTT
TRBV4-2	TRBJ1-4	NA	NA	CASSQDYVRAGLSEKLFF	TGTGCCAGCAGCCAAGATTACGTTCGGGCGGGCCTATCGGAAAAACTGTTTTTT
TRBV30	TRBJ2-7	NA	TRBD1	CAWSSSSRGSYSYEQYF	TGTGCCTGGAGTTCTTCCTCCAGGGGGTCCTACTCCTACGAGCAGTACTTC
TRBV14	TRBJ1-2	NA	NA	CASSPWRGQANYGYTF	TGTGCCAGCAGCCCCTGGCGGGGCCAGGCTAACTATGGCTACACCTTC
TRBV12-3/TRBV12-4	TRBJ1-5	NA	TRBD1	CASQTGKSQPQHF	TGTGCCAGTCAGACAGGGAAAAGTCAGCCCCAGCATTTT
TRBV7-9	TRBJ2-5	NA	TRBD1	CASSPGDRHQETQYF	TGTGCCAGCAGCCCTGGGGACAGGCATCAAGAGACCCAGTACTTC
TRBV18	TRBJ1-4	NA	TRBD1	CASSLRQGNEKLFF	TGTGCCAGCTCACTGCGACAGGGAAATGAAAAACTGTTTTTT
TRBV27	TRBJ1-4	NA	NA	CASRQSGWLVGKLFF	TGTGCCAGCAGGCAATCAGGGTGGCTGGTTGGAAAACTGTTTTTT
TRBV15	TRBJ2-1	NA	TRBD2	CATSPRTSGGSGQHNEQFF	TGTGCCACCAGTCCGAGGACTAGCGGGGGCTCGGGCCAACACAATGAGCAGTTCTTC
TRBV7-6	TRBJ2-5	NA	NA	CASSLVRGRQETQYF	TGTGCCAGCAGCTTAGTTCGAGGGCGGCAAGAGACCCAGTACTTC
TRBV28	TRBJ1-2	NA	NA	CASSEISGQGKENGYTF	TGTGCCAGCAGCGAAATTTCCGGTCAGGGGAAAGAGAATGGCTACACCTTC
TRBV11-3	TRBJ2-4	NA	TRBD2	CASSVTGLAGGDWSKNIQYF	TGTGCCAGCAGCGTTACGGGACTAGCGGGGGGGGACTGGTCCAAAAACATTCAGTACTTC
TRBV19	TRBJ2-3	NA	TRBD2	CASSIPGLAGGPDTQYF	TGTGCCAGTAGTATTCCGGGACTAGCGGGGGGGCCTGATACGCAGTATTTT
TRBV4-2	TRBJ2-5	NA	TRBD1	CASSVGTAQETQYF	TGTGCCAGCAGCGTCGGGACAGCACAAGAGACCCAGTACTTC
TRBV20-1	TRBJ1-2	NA	TRBD1	CSASPLQGASGYTF	TGCAGTGCTAGTCCTTTACAGGGGGCAAGTGGCTACACCTTC
TRBV6-5	TRBJ1-2	NA	NA	CASSYGRVYGYTF	TGTGCCAGCAGTTATGGCAGGGTTTATGGCTACACCTTC
TRBV6-2/TRBV6-3	TRBJ1-1	NA	NA	CASSYPLGPNTEAFF	TGTGCCAGCAGTTACCCCTTGGGGCCGAACACTGAAGCTTTCTTT
TRBV6-4	TRBJ1-1	NA	NA	CASSDSTANTEAFF	TGTGCCAGCAGTGACTCGACAGCGAACACTGAAGCTTTCTTT
TRBV3-1/TRBV3-2	TRBJ1-2	NA	NA	CASSQVNQYGYTF	TGTGCCAGCAGCCAAGTCAATCAGTATGGCTACACCTTC
TRBV4-1	TRBJ1-1	NA	NA	CASSAGLRGTEAFF	TGCGCCAGCAGCGCGGGGCTTAGGGGCACTGAAGCTTTCTTT
TRBV28	TRBJ1-4	NA	NA	CASSFVQGNEKLFF	TGTGCCAGCAGTTTTGTCCAGGGTAATGAAAAACTGTTTTTT
TRBV27	TRBJ1-5	NA	NA	CASSLGAPGLNQPQHF	TGTGCCAGCAGTTTAGGGGCCCCGGGCCTCAATCAGCCCCAGCATTTT
TRBV3-1/TRBV3-2	TRBJ2-2	NA	TRBD1	CASRGQGKHTGELFF	TGTGCCAGCCGAGGACAGGGTAAACACACCGGGGAGCTGTTTTTT
TRBV27	TRBJ1-2	few	NA	CASSSSGLYGYTF	TGTGCCAGCAGTTCTTCCGGACTATATGGCTACACCTTC
TRBV28	TRBJ1-2	NA	NA	CASRIRLGPYGYTF	TGTGCCAGCAGGATCAGATTGGGGCCTTATGGCTACACCTTC
TRBV29-1	TRBJ2-7	NA	NA	CSVRSSSYEQYF	TGCAGCGTTAGATCGAGCTCCTACGAGCAGTACTTC
TRBV28	TRBJ1-1	few	TRBD1	CASSPTDRASTFF	TGTGCCAGCAGTCCAACGGACAGGGCGAGTACTTTCTTT
TRBV18	TRBJ1-2	few	NA	CASSPWGRADGYTF	TGTGCCAGCTCACCTTGGGGCAGGGCGGATGGCTACACCTTC
TRBV5-1	TRBJ2-5	NA	TRBD2	CASSLTSGAQYF	TGCGCCAGCAGCTTGACCAGCGGGGCCCAGTACTTC
TRBV2	TRBJ2-7	few	NA	CASSEAAPSKQYF	TGTGCCAGCAGTGAAGCAGCCCCAAGTAAGCAGTACTTC
TRBV27	TRBJ2-3	NA	NA	CASSFSERVALFF	TGTGCCAGCAGTTTCTCCGAGAGGGTAGCACTTTTTTTT
TRBV18	TRBJ1-3	NA	NA	CASSTDGGNTIYF	TGTGCCAGCTCAACAGACGGAGGAAACACCATATATTTT
TRBV19	TRBJ1-1	NA	NA	CASRQVMNTEAFF	TGTGCCAGTAGACAGGTTATGAACACTGAAGCTTTCTTT
TRBV5-1	TRBJ1-5	once	NA	CASSIGPTGGNQPQHF	TGCGCCAGCAGCATAGGACCGACGGGGGGCAATCAGCCCCAGCATTTT
TRBV6-5	TRBJ1-5	NA	NA	CASRESNQPQHF	TGTGCCAGCAGGGAGAGCAATCAGCCCCAGCATTTT
TRBV5-6	TRBJ2-5	NA	NA	CASSLGGGPVGSETQYF	TGTGCCAGCAGCTTGGGTGGGGGCCCGGTCGGGTCGGAGACCCAGTACTTC
TRBV2	TRBJ1-6	NA	NA	CASSGTERNSPLHF	TGTGCCAGCAGTGGGACAGAGCGTAATTCACCCCTCCACTTT
TRBV11-2	TRBJ2-7	NA	NA	CASSPIRGSYEQYF	TGTGCCAGCAGCCCCATCCGCGGGTCCTACGAGCAGTACTTC
TRBV14	TRBJ2-3	once	NA	CASSRSDHPRTDTQYF	TGTGCCAGCAGCCGCAGCGACCACCCTCGTACAGATACGCAGTATTTT
TRBV5-4	TRBJ2-4	NA	TRBD1	CASSFGTGENIQYF	TGTGCCAGCAGCTTCGGGACAGGGGAAAACATTCAGTACTTC
TRBV5-3	TRBJ1-6	NA	NA	CARSNGPLGTPVVNSPLHF	TGTGCCAGAAGCAATGGACCCCTTGGGACACCTGTTGTGAATTCACCCCTCCACTTT
TRBV5-4	TRBJ2-2	NA	TRBD2	CASSLGGTSPTGELFF	TGTGCCAGCAGCCTCGGCGGGACTAGCCCCACCGGGGAGCTGTTTTTT
TRBV7-8	TRBJ2-1	once	TRBD1	CASSQDRGSYNEQFF	TGTGCCAGCAGCCAGGACAGGGGATCCTACAATGAGCAGTTCTTC
TRBV6-1	TRBJ2-3	once	TRBD2	CASSTTSGGTDTQYF	TGTGCCAGCAGTACGACTAGCGGGGGCACAGATACGCAGTATTTT
TRBV7-8	TRBJ2-2	NA	TRBD1	CASSLEGQGAYTGELFF	TGTGCCAGCAGCTTAGAGGGACAGGGGGCGTACACCGGGGAGCTGTTTTTT
TRBV3-1/TRBV3-2	TRBJ1-1	NA	NA	CASKQGNEAFF	TGTGCCAGCAAACAGGGAAATGAAGCTTTCTTT
TRBV19	TRBJ1-1	NA	NA	CASRFRSTRTEAFF	TGTGCCAGTAGATTTCGCTCCACGCGGACTGAAGCTTTCTTT
TRBV4-1	TRBJ2-2	few	NA	CASSQNYPRGWDTGELFF	TGCGCCAGCAGCCAAAACTATCCCAGGGGTTGGGACACCGGGGAGCTGTTTTTT
TRBV14	TRBJ1-2	NA	TRBD1	CASSPLYGTGENGYTF	TGTGCCAGCAGCCCACTATACGGGACAGGGGAGAATGGCTACACCTTC
TRBV7-2	TRBJ1-1	NA	NA	CASSYRSAEAFF	TGTGCCAGCAGCTACAGGTCTGCTGAAGCTTTCTTT
TRBV3-1/TRBV3-2	TRBJ2-1	NA	TRBD2	CATGTSVGEQFF	TGTGCCACCGGGACTAGCGTAGGTGAGCAGTTCTTC
TRBV5-1	TRBJ1-2	NA	NA	CASSLEGQDGYTF	TGCGCCAGCAGCTTGGAAGGTCAGGATGGCTACACCTTC
TRBV3-1/TRBV3-2	TRBJ1-2	NA	NA	CASSRLEGHQGYTF	TGTGCCAGCAGCCGACTCGAGGGCCATCAGGGCTACACCTTC
TRBV5-1	TRBJ2-2	NA	NA	CASSLEVPGGTGELFF	TGCGCCAGCAGCTTGGAAGTCCCCGGGGGCACCGGGGAGCTGTTTTTT
TRBV7-9	TRBJ1-1	NA	NA	CASTPGGSTEAFF	TGTGCCAGTACCCCCGGGGGTAGCACTGAAGCTTTCTTT